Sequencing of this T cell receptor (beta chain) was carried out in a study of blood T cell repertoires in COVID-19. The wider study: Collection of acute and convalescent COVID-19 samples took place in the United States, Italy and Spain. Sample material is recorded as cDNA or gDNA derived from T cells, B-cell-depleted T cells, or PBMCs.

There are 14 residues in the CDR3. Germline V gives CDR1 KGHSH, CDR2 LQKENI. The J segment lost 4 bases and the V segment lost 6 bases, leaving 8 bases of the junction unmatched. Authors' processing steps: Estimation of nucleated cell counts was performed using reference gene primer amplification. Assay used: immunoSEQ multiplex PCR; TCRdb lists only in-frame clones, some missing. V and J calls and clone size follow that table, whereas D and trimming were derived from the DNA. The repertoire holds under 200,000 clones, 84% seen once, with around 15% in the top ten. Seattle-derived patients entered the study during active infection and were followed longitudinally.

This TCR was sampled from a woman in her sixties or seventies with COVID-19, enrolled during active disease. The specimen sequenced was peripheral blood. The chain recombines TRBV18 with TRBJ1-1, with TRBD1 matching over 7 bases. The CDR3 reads CASSVDRVRTEAFF. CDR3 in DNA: TGTGCCAGCTCGGTAGACAGGGTACGCACTGAAGCTTTCTTT. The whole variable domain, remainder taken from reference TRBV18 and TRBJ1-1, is NAGVMQNPRHLVRRRGQEARLRCSPMKGHSHVYWYRQLPEEGLKFMVYLQKENIIDESGMPKERFSAEFPKEGPSILRIQQVVRGDSAAYFCASSVDRVRTEAFFGQGTRLTVV.